These T cell receptor beta chains were read from a single sample in a study of shared clonotypes between healthy human individuals. The method was immunoSEQ multiplex PCR; TCRdb's version includes in-frame clones alone and lacks a portion of them. Of 800,000 to 950,000 clones in the sample, about 96% were seen once. Sequencing was carried out using naive CD8+ T cells sorted from blood. Receptor source: a man aged 30 to 45 in good health. Each CDR3 is given with its conserved first and last residue. The D gene is left open where the match is weak. The size field is filled for only some rows; it gives once, few, many or a size class.

J: TRBJ2-5
size: NA
D: NA
V: TRBV4-1
DNA: TGCGCCAGCAGCCAAGAAAGCGGGCAGGACCAAGAGACCCAGTACTTC
CDR3: CASSQESGQDQETQYF

J: TRBJ2-7
size: NA
D: TRBD1
V: TRBV5-6
DNA: TGTGCCAGCAGCTTGGGACCGGGACAGATCTACGAGCAGTACTTC
CDR3: CASSLGPGQIYEQYF

J: TRBJ1-3
size: NA
D: NA
V: TRBV5-8
DNA: TGTGCCAGCAGCTTAGGAGGGCCGAACACCATATATTTT
CDR3: CASSLGGPNTIYF

J: TRBJ2-1
size: NA
D: NA
V: TRBV2
DNA: TGTGCCAGCAGTGGACTAGTCCAGTTCTTC
CDR3: CASSGLVQFF

J: TRBJ2-3
size: NA
D: TRBD1
V: TRBV18
DNA: TGTGCCAGCTCACCACCTGGGGGCAGGGGGCACACAGATACGCAGTATTTT
CDR3: CASSPPGGRGHTDTQYF

J: TRBJ2-7
size: NA
D: NA
V: TRBV5-6
DNA: TGTGCCAGCAGCTTGGCTGGGTCCTTTTACGAGCAGTACTTC
CDR3: CASSLAGSFYEQYF

J: TRBJ2-1
size: NA
D: TRBD2
V: TRBV10-1
DNA: TGCGCCAGCAGTCAGTCTAGCGGGGGGTCCTACAATGAGCAGTTCTTC
CDR3: CASSQSSGGSYNEQFF

J: TRBJ2-3
size: NA
D: TRBD2
V: TRBV4-1
DNA: TGCGCCAGCAGCCACCTAGGGGGGACTAGCGGGGTTTCGCCGTATTTT
CDR3: CASSHLGGTSGVSPYF

J: TRBJ2-1
size: NA
D: TRBD2
V: TRBV27
DNA: TGTGCCAGCAGCCTTAGCGGGAGCCGCTACAATGAGCAGTTCTTC
CDR3: CASSLSGSRYNEQFF

J: TRBJ2-5
size: NA
D: TRBD2
V: TRBV5-4
DNA: TGTGCCAGCAGCTCTGGACTAGCGGGAGCCCAAGAGACCCAGTACTTC
CDR3: CASSSGLAGAQETQYF

J: TRBJ2-1
size: NA
D: TRBD2
V: TRBV19
DNA: TGTGCCAGTAGTGCTATTACTAGCGGATCCTACAATGAGCAGTTCTTC
CDR3: CASSAITSGSYNEQFF

J: TRBJ2-1
size: NA
D: NA
V: TRBV9
DNA: TGTGCCAGCAGCGTAGAGACCCCCTACAATGAGCAGTTCTTC
CDR3: CASSVETPYNEQFF

J: TRBJ2-5
size: NA
D: NA
V: TRBV19
DNA: TGTGCCAGTAGTTATAGTGGAGAGACCCAGTACTTC
CDR3: CASSYSGETQYF

J: TRBJ2-5
size: NA
D: NA
V: TRBV27
DNA: TGTGCCAGCAGTTTAGTGAACGGAAAATACCAAGAGACCCAGTACTTC
CDR3: CASSLVNGKYQETQYF

J: TRBJ2-2
size: NA
D: NA
V: TRBV29-1
DNA: TGCAGCCCCCCGCTTTTGGGGGAGCTGTTTTTT
CDR3: CSPPLLGELFF

J: TRBJ2-7
size: NA
D: NA
V: TRBV11-2
DNA: TGTGCCAGCAGCATATTTACAGGGAACTACGAGCAGTACTTC
CDR3: CASSIFTGNYEQYF

J: TRBJ1-5
size: NA
D: NA
V: TRBV7-8
DNA: TGTGCCAGCAGTAGGGGGTTGGTGGGTCATCAGCCCCAGCATTTT
CDR3: CASSRGLVGHQPQHF

J: TRBJ2-1
size: few
D: TRBD1
V: TRBV7-9
DNA: TGTGCCAGCAGCCCACCCGGGACAGGTCAAAAGCTCTACAATGAGCAGTTCTTC
CDR3: CASSPPGTGQKLYNEQFF

J: TRBJ1-1
size: NA
D: TRBD1
V: TRBV11-2
DNA: TGTGCCAGCACCCCTAGACAGGGTATAATTTCCACTGAAGCTTTCTTT
CDR3: CASTPRQGIISTEAFF

J: TRBJ2-7
size: NA
D: TRBD2
V: TRBV30
DNA: TGTGCCTGGAGTGCCGGACTAGCGGGGGCCTACGAGCAGTACTTC
CDR3: CAWSAGLAGAYEQYF

J: TRBJ1-4
size: NA
D: NA
V: TRBV4-3
DNA: TGCGCCAGCAGCCAAGTGCCCGGTGGTAATGAAAAACTGTTTTTT
CDR3: CASSQVPGGNEKLFF

J: TRBJ2-7
size: NA
D: TRBD2
V: TRBV5-1
DNA: TGCGCCAGCAGCTGGTTGACTAGCTCTGACGAGCAGTACTTC
CDR3: CASSWLTSSDEQYF

J: TRBJ2-2
size: NA
D: NA
V: TRBV13
DNA: TGTGCCAGCAGCTTTACAGGGGAGGGAACCGGGGAGCTGTTTTTT
CDR3: CASSFTGEGTGELFF

J: TRBJ2-1
size: NA
D: TRBD2
V: TRBV27
DNA: TGTGCCAGCAGTTTACTTCCACTAGCGGGATATGAGCAGTTCTTC
CDR3: CASSLLPLAGYEQFF

J: TRBJ1-5
size: NA
D: NA
V: TRBV2
DNA: TGTGCCAGCAGCTGGGGACTCGGCATTCAGCCCCAGCATTTT
CDR3: CASSWGLGIQPQHF

J: TRBJ2-2
size: NA
D: TRBD1
V: TRBV2
DNA: TGTGCCAGCGGGGACAGGGGCAACACCGGGGAGCTGTTTTTT
CDR3: CASGDRGNTGELFF

J: TRBJ2-5
size: NA
D: NA
V: TRBV7-9
DNA: TGTGCCAGCAGCCATCCGGGACGGGCGAGGGAGACCCAGTACTTC
CDR3: CASSHPGRARETQYF

J: TRBJ2-1
size: NA
D: NA
V: TRBV6-1
DNA: TGTGCCAGCAGTGAGTTAGTTCGGGAGAATGAGCAGTTCTTC
CDR3: CASSELVRENEQFF

J: TRBJ2-2
size: NA
D: NA
V: TRBV27
DNA: TGTGCCAGCAGTCCATATCCCCTCCGGAGCGCGCACACCGGGGAGCTGTTTTTT
CDR3: CASSPYPLRSAHTGELFF

J: TRBJ2-1
size: NA
D: NA
V: TRBV6-4
DNA: TGTGCCAGCAGTGAAGTCGGAACTCTAAGCAATGAGCAGTTCTTC
CDR3: CASSEVGTLSNEQFF

J: TRBJ2-7
size: once
D: TRBD2
V: TRBV6-5
DNA: TGTGCCAGCAGTTACTCGGTGGGACTAGAGGACCACGAGCAGTACTTC
CDR3: CASSYSVGLEDHEQYF

J: TRBJ2-3
size: once
D: TRBD2
V: TRBV6-5
DNA: TGTGCCAGCACTGAGCTAGCGGGGAGCACAGATACGCAGTATTTT
CDR3: CASTELAGSTDTQYF

J: TRBJ1-1
size: NA
D: NA
V: TRBV13
DNA: TGTGCCAGCAGCCCAAACACTGAAGCTTTCTTT
CDR3: CASSPNTEAFF

J: TRBJ2-1
size: NA
D: TRBD2
V: TRBV27
DNA: TGTGCCAGCAGTCCGAACTCAGCGGGAATGGCCTCCAATGAGCAGTTCTTC
CDR3: CASSPNSAGMASNEQFF

J: TRBJ2-1
size: NA
D: NA
V: TRBV27
DNA: TGTGCCAGCAGTGAACGGGGCAGGGAACAGTTCTTC
CDR3: CASSERGREQFF

J: TRBJ2-3
size: NA
D: TRBD2
V: TRBV7-9
DNA: TGTGCCAGCAGCTTAGTTGCTAGCGGGAGAACAGATACGCAGTATTTT
CDR3: CASSLVASGRTDTQYF

J: TRBJ2-5
size: NA
D: NA
V: TRBV28
DNA: TGTGCCAGCAGTCCTCCGGGACACCCTGGGGAAGAGACCCAGTACTTC
CDR3: CASSPPGHPGEETQYF

J: TRBJ2-7
size: NA
D: TRBD2
V: TRBV7-9
DNA: TGTGCCAGCGGACTAGCGGGGTCTACTTCCTACGAGCAGTACTTC
CDR3: CASGLAGSTSYEQYF

J: TRBJ2-7
size: NA
D: NA
V: TRBV6-4
DNA: TGTGCCAGCAGCCGCAGGGGAAGACTGATACGCGAGCAGTACTTC
CDR3: CASSRRGRLIREQYF

J: TRBJ1-4
size: NA
D: NA
V: TRBV27
DNA: TGTGCCAGCAGTTTAGACAGTCTAGTACCAACTAATGAAAAACTGTTTTTT
CDR3: CASSLDSLVPTNEKLFF

J: TRBJ1-1
size: once
D: TRBD1
V: TRBV7-9
DNA: TGTGCCAGCAGCCCACCGGACAGGCCTGAAGCTTTCTTT
CDR3: CASSPPDRPEAFF

J: TRBJ2-7
size: NA
D: NA
V: TRBV13
DNA: TGTGCCAGCAGCTTAGCTTCGCCCAGCTACGAGCAGTACTTC
CDR3: CASSLASPSYEQYF

J: TRBJ1-4
size: once
D: NA
V: TRBV5-1
DNA: TGCGCCAGCAGCCCGCAACCGTTTTCTTCGGGTGATGAAAAACTGTTTTTT
CDR3: CASSPQPFSSGDEKLFF

J: TRBJ2-5
size: once
D: NA
V: TRBV2
DNA: TGTGCCACCCTGGGGGCGACCCAGTACTTC
CDR3: CATLGATQYF

J: TRBJ1-5
size: NA
D: NA
V: TRBV7-8
DNA: TGTGCCAGCAGCTTAGCGCGGGGGAGCAATCAGCCCCAGCATTTT
CDR3: CASSLARGSNQPQHF

J: TRBJ1-5
size: once
D: NA
V: TRBV6-6
DNA: TGTGCCAGCAGTATACAGGGCCCTAAGCCCCAGCATTTT
CDR3: CASSIQGPKPQHF

J: TRBJ2-7
size: NA
D: NA
V: TRBV10-3
DNA: TGTGCCATTAGTGGAAGCGTGAATTACGAGCAGTACTTC
CDR3: CAISGSVNYEQYF

J: TRBJ2-7
size: NA
D: TRBD1
V: TRBV27
DNA: TGTGCCAGCAGTTTGGTAACCGGGACAGGGGGAGACGAGCAGTACTTC
CDR3: CASSLVTGTGGDEQYF

J: TRBJ1-1
size: NA
D: TRBD1
V: TRBV6-4
DNA: TGTGCCAGCAGCCAGTACGGGACAGGGGTTGTGAACACTGAAGCTTTCTTT
CDR3: CASSQYGTGVVNTEAFF